A selection of T cell receptor beta chains follows, all from one sample in a study of control samples from healthy donors and cancer patients. Clones were read by immunoSEQ multiplex PCR, and TCRdb kept only the in-frame ones, dropping some. The sample has about 150,000 clones; more than 85% are singletons. Sequences were obtained from blood. The receptor source for this set is a young man in good health. Each CDR3 is given without its conserved first and last residue. The D gene is left open where the match is weak.

v_gene: TRBV29-1; d_gene: TRBD1; j_gene: TRBJ2-1; CDR3aa: SAGTGYNEQF
v_gene: TRBV6-4; d_gene: TRBD1; j_gene: TRBJ1-5; CDR3aa: ASSDLGQGKGYSNQPQH
v_gene: TRBV10-3; d_gene: TRBD1; j_gene: TRBJ1-1; CDR3aa: ASWGQENTEAF
v_gene: TRBV10-3; d_gene: TRBD2; j_gene: TRBJ2-7; CDR3aa: AISDLLAGALYEQY
v_gene: TRBV10-3; d_gene: NA; j_gene: TRBJ1-1; CDR3aa: AISESSGREAF
v_gene: TRBV4-3; d_gene: NA; j_gene: TRBJ1-5; CDR3aa: ASSQGHNGNQPQH
v_gene: TRBV4-2; d_gene: NA; j_gene: TRBJ1-2; CDR3aa: ASSQRRGYGYT
v_gene: TRBV30; d_gene: NA; j_gene: TRBJ2-2; CDR3aa: AWSSRSGELF
v_gene: TRBV6-5; d_gene: TRBD1; j_gene: TRBJ1-2; CDR3aa: ASRGQGADGYT
v_gene: TRBV21-1; d_gene: NA; j_gene: TRBJ2-2; CDR3aa: ASSKEPGQGRGGELF
v_gene: TRBV10-3; d_gene: TRBD1; j_gene: TRBJ2-1; CDR3aa: AISERGQGFNEQF
v_gene: TRBV7-6; d_gene: NA; j_gene: TRBJ2-1; CDR3aa: ASSSPLGEQF
v_gene: TRBV12-3/TRBV12-4; d_gene: NA; j_gene: TRBJ1-2; CDR3aa: ASSFRVYGYT
v_gene: TRBV6-1; d_gene: NA; j_gene: TRBJ1-5; CDR3aa: ASSELQPQH